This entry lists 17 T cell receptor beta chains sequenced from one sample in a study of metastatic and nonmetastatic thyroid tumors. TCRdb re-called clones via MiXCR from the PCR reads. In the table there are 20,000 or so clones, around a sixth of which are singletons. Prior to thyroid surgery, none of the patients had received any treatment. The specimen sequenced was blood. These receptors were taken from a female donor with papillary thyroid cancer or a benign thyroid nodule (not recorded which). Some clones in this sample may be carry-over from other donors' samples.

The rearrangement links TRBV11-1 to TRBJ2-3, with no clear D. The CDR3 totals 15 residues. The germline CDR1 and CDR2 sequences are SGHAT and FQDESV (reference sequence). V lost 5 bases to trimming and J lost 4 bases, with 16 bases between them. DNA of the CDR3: TGTGCCAGCAGCCACCGCCGACACCGCGCAGATACGCAGTATTTT. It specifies CASSHRRHRADTQYF. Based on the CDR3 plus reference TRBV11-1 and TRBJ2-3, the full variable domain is EAEVAQSPRYKITEKSQAVAFWCDPISGHATLYWYRQILGQGPELLVQFQDESVVDDSQLPKDRFSAERLKGVDSTLKIQPAELGDSAMYLCASSHRRHRADTQYFGPGTRLTVL.

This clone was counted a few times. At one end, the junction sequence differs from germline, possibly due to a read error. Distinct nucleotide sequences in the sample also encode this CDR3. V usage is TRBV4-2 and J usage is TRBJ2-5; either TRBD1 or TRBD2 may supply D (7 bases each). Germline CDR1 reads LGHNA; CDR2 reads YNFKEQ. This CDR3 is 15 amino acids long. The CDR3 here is CASSQVAGGAETQYF. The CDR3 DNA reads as TGTGCCAGTAGCCAAGTGGCAGGGGGGGCAGAGACCCAGTACTTC.

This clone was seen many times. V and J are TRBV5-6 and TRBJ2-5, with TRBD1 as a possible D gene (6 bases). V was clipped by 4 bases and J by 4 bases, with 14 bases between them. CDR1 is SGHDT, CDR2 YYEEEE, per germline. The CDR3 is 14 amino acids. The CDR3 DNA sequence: TGTGCCAGCAGCCCGGACAGCGGAATAGAGACCCAGTACTTC. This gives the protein CASSPDSGIETQYF.

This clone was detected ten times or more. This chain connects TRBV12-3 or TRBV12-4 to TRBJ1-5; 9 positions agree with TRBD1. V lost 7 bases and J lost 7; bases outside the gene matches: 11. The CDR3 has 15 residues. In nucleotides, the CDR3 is TGTGCCAGCAAAACCGGGACAGGGAAGGGACAGCCCCAGCATTTT. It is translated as CASKTGTGKGQPQHF.

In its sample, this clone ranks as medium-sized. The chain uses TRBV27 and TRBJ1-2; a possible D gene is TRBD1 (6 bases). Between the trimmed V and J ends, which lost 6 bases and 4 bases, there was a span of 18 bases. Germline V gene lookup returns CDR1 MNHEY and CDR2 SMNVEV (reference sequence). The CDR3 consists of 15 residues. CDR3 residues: CASRRVQQGGYGYTF. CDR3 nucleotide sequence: TGTGCCAGCAGGAGGGTCCAACAGGGTGGCTATGGCTACACCTTC.

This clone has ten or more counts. The CDR3 nucleotides are TGTGCCAGCGGGGACAGGGGCCATGCTGACACTGAAGCTTTCTTT. Translation gives CASGDRGHADTEAFF. The J gene is TRBJ1-1, the V gene TRBV11-1; 10 bases agree with TRBD1. Germline values: CDR1 SGHAT, CDR2 FQDESV (reference sequence). V lost 8 bases, J lost 3 bases, and 9 bases stayed unmatched. The CDR3 covers 15 residues.

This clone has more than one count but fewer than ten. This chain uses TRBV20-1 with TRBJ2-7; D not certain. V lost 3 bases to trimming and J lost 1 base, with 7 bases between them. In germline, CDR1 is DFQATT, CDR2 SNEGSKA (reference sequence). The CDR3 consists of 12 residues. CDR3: CSARDTSYEQYF. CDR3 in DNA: TGCAGTGCTAGGGATACTTCCTACGAGCAGTACTTC.

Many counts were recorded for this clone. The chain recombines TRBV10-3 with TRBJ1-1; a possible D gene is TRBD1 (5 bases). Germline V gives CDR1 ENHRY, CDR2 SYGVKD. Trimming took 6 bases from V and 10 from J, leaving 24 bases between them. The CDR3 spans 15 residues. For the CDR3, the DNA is TGTGCCATCAGCCCCGGGGGGGAAATTTCCTGGGGAGCTTTCTTT. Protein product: CAISPGGEISWGAFF.

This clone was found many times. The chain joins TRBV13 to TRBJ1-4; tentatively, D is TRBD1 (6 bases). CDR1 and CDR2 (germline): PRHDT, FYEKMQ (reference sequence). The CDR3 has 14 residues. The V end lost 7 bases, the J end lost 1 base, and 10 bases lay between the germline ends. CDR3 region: CASTHRETNEKLFF. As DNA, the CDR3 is TGTGCCAGCACCCACAGGGAAACTAATGAAAAACTGTTTTTT.

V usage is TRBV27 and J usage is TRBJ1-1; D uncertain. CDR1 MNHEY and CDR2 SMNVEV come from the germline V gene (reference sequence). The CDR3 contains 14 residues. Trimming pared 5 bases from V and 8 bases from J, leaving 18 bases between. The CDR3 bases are TGTGCCAGCAGTAGGGAGGTACCGACCTGGGAAGCTTTCTTT. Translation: CASSREVPTWEAFF.

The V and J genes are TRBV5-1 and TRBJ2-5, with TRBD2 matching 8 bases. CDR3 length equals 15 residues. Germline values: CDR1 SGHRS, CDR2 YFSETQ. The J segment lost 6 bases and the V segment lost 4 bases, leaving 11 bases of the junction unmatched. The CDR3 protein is CASSPKTSGTQTQYF. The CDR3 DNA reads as TGCGCCAGCAGCCCTAAAACTAGCGGAACCCAGACCCAGTACTTC.

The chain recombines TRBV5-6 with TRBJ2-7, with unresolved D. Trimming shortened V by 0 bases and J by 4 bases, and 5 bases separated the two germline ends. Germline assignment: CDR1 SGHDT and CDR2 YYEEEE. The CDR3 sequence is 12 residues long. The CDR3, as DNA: TGTGCCAGCAGCTTGGAGCTATACGAGCAGTACTTC. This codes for CASSLELYEQYF.

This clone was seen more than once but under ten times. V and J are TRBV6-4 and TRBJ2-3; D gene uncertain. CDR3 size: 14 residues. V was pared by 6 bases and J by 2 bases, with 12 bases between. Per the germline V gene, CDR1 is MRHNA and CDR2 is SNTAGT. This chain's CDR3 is CASSYQTFTDTQYF. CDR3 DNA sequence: TGTGCCAGCAGCTACCAGACTTTCACAGATACGCAGTATTTT.

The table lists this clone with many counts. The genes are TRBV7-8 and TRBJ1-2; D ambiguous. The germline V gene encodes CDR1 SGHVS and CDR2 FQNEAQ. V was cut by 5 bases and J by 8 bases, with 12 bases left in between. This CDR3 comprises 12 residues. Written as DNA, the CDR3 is TGTGCCAGCAGCGCAGAAACGCGGGGCTACACCTTC. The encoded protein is CASSAETRGYTF.

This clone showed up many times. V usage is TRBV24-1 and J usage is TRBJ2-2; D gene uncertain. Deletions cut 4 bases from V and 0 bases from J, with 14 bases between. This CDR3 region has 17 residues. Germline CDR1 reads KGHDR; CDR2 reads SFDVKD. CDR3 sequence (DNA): TGTGCCACCAGTGAACTCAGGACGGCTACGAACACCGGGGAGCTGTTTTTT. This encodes CATSELRTATNTGELFF.

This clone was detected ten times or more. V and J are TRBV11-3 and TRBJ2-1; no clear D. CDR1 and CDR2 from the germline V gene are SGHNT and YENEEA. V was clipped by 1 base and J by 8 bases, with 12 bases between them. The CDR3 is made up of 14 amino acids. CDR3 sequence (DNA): TGTGCCAGCAGCTTAGGTCAGTATGAGGATGAGCAGTTCTTC. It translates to CASSLGQYEDEQFF. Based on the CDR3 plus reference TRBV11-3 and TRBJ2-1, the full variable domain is EAGVVQSPRYKIIEKKQPVAFWCNPISGHNTLYWYLQNLGQGPELLIRYENEEAVDDSQLPKDRFSAERLKGVDSTLKIQPAELGDSAVYLCASSLGQYEDEQFFGPGTRLTVL.

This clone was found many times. Here the CDR3 reads CATSDVPGRPFSYGYTF. The CDR3 DNA sequence: TGTGCCACCAGTGATGTCCCGGGACGTCCCTTTAGCTATGGCTACACCTTC. This chain joins TRBV24-1 and TRBJ1-2, with D possibly being TRBD1 (5 bases). The CDR3 has 17 amino acids. Germline V gene data show CDR1 as KGHDR and CDR2 as SFDVKD. With 3 bases removed from V and 4 bases from J, the gap between germline ends came to 20 bases.